A single sample gave rise to the 6 T cell receptor beta chains below, sequenced in a study of blood T cell repertoires in COVID-19. Measured with immunoSEQ multiplex PCR; TCRdb has only the in-frame clones, and not every one. The profile shows tens of thousands of clones, approximately 81% of them singletons. The specimen sequenced was PBMCs or T cells enriched from blood (not recorded which). These receptors came from a woman in her thirties or forties with acute COVID-19.

The chain recombines TRBV4-1 with TRBJ2-3; TRBD2 matches 8 bases. The junction had 7 bases not matched to a gene; V was cut back by 0 bases and J by 2 bases. Germline CDR1 and CDR2: MGHRA and YSYEKL. CDR3 size: 17 residues. In DNA form, the CDR3 reads TGCGCCAGCAGCCAAGATTTTGCGGGGGGACACACAGATACGCAGTATTTT. It translates to CASSQDFAGGHTDTQYF.

This CDR3 reads CASSSQGSSPLHF. The CDR3 region has the DNA TGTGCCAGCAGTTCTCAGGGGAGTTCACCCCTCCACTTT. The chain joins TRBV2 to TRBJ1-6; D is perhaps TRBD1 (6 bases). The CDR3 extends over 13 amino acids. Germline assignment: CDR1 SNHLY and CDR2 FYNNEI. V was cut by 5 bases and J by 9 bases, with 11 bases left in between.

The V call is TRBV11-3, the J call TRBJ2-7; D is perhaps TRBD2 (7 bases). Germline CDR1 and CDR2: SGHNT and YENEEA. The CDR3 runs to 14 residues. The germline V and J ends were trimmed by 5 bases and 7 bases, with 18 bases remaining between them. Here the CDR3 reads CASSPAGAPREQYF. The CDR3 bases are TGTGCCAGCAGCCCCGCGGGGGCCCCGAGGGAGCAGTACTTC.

This chain links TRBV19 with TRBJ1-1; 7 bases line up with TRBD1. V gave up 3 bases and J gave up 4 bases; unmatched junction bases: 11. The germline gives CDR1 LNHDA, CDR2 SQIVND (reference sequence). The CDR3 length is 16 residues. CDR3 loop: CASSILSTGLGTEAFF. In DNA, the CDR3 is TGTGCCAGTAGTATCCTGTCGACAGGGCTCGGCACTGAAGCTTTCTTT. Variable domain in full (rest from reference TRBV19 and TRBJ1-1): DGGITQSPKYLFRKEGQNVTLSCEQNLNHDAMYWYRQDPGQGLRLIYYSQIVNDFQKGDIAEGYSVSREKKESFPLTVTSAQKNPTAFYLCASSILSTGLGTEAFFGQGTRLTVV.

The chain uses TRBV12-3 or TRBV12-4 and TRBJ1-5, with 9 positions matching TRBD1. V trimming: 5 bases; J trimming: 5 bases; junction bases outside the gene matches: 1. The CDR3 runs 13 residues. The CDR3, as DNA: TGTGCCAGCAGTACAGGGGGCGATCAGCCCCAGCATTTT. Translated, it gives CASSTGGDQPQHF.

The genes are TRBV6-5 and TRBJ2-1, with 10 positions matching TRBD2. The ends lost 6 bases at V and 7 bases at J; junction bases unmatched: 9. Per germline, CDR1 MNHEY and CDR2 SVGAGI. This CDR3 region has 15 residues. The CDR3 DNA reads TGTGCCAGCAGCGGGGGTAGCGGGGGGAAAAATGAGCAGTTCTTC. Residues: CASSGGSGGKNEQFF.